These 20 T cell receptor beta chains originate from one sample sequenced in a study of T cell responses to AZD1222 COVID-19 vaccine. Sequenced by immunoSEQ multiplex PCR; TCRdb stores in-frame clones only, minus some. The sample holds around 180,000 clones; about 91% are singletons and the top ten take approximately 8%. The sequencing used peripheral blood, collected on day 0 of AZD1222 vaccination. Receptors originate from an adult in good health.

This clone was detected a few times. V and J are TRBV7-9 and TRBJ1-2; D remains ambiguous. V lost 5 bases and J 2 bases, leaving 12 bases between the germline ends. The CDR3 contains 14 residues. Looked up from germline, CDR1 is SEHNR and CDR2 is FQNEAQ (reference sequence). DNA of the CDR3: TGTGCCAGCAGCCCACAGCTGGGCAACTATGGCTACACCTTC. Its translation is CASSPQLGNYGYTF. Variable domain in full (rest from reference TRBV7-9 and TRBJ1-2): DTGVSQNPRHKITKRGQNVTFRCDPISEHNRLYWYRQTLGQGPEFLTYFQNEAQLEKSRLLSDRFSAERPKGSFSTLEIQRTEQGDSAMYLCASSPQLGNYGYTFGSGTRLTVV.

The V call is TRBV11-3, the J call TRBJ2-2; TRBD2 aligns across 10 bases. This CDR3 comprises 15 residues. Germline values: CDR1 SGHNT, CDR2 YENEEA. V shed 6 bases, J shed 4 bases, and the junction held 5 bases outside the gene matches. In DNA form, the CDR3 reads TGTGCCAGCAGTCTAGGACTAGCGGCCACCGGGGAGCTGTTTTTT. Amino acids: CASSLGLAATGELFF.

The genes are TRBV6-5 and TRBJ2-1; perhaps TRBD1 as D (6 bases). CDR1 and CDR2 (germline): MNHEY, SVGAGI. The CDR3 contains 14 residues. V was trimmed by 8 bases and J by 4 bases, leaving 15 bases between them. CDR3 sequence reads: CASLRDTVYNEQFF. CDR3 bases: TGTGCCAGCTTGAGGGACACCGTATACAATGAGCAGTTCTTC.

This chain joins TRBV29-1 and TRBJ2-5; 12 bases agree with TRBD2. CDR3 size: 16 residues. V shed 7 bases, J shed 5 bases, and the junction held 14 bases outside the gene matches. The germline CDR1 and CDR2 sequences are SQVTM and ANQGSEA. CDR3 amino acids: CSAKGLAGGSRETQYF. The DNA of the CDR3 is TGCAGCGCCAAGGGGCTAGCGGGGGGGAGTAGGGAGACCCAGTACTTC.

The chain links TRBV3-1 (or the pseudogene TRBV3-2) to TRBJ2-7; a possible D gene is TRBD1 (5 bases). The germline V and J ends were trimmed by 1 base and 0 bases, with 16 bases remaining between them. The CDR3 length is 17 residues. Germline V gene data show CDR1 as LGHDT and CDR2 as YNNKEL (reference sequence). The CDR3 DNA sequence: TGTGCCAGCAGCCAAGGGTACAGGACGAGCAGCTCCTACGAGCAGTACTTC. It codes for CASSQGYRTSSSYEQYF.

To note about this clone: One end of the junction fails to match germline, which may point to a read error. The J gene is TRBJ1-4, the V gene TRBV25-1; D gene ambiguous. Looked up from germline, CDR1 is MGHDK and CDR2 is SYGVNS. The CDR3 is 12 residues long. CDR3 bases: TGTGCCAGCAGTGGTGGTGGCCTCAAAAAGGTTTTT. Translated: CASSGGGLKKVF.

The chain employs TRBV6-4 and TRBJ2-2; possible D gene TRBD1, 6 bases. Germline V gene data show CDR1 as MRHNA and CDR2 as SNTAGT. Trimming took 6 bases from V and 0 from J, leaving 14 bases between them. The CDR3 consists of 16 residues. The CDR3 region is CASSETGTTNTGELFF. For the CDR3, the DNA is TGTGCCAGCAGCGAGACCGGGACAACGAACACCGGGGAGCTGTTTTTT.

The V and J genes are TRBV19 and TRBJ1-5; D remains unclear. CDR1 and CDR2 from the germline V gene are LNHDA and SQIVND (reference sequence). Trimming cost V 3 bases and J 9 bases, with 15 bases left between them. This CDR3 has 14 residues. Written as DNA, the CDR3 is TGTGCCAGTAGTATGACAATTCCAAGGGCGCCCCAGCATTTT. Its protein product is CASSMTIPRAPQHF. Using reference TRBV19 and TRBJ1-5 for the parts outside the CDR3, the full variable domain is DGGITQSPKYLFRKEGQNVTLSCEQNLNHDAMYWYRQDPGQGLRLIYYSQIVNDFQKGDIAEGYSVSREKKESFPLTVTSAQKNPTAFYLCASSMTIPRAPQHFGDGTRLSIL.

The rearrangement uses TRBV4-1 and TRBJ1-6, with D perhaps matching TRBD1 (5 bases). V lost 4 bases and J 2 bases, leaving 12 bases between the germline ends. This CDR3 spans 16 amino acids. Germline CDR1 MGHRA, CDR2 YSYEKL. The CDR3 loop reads CASSPTRDPYNSPLHF. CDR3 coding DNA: TGCGCCAGCAGCCCAACCCGGGACCCCTATAATTCACCCCTCCACTTT.

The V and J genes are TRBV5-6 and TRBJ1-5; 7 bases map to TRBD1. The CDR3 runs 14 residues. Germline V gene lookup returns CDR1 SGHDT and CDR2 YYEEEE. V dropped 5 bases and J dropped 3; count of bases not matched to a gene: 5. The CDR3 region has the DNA TGTGCCAGCAGTACAACAGGGGCCAATCAGCCCCAGCATTTT. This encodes CASSTTGANQPQHF.

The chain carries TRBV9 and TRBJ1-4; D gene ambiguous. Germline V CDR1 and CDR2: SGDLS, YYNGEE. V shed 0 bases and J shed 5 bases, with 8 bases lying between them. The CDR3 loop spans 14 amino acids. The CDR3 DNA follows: TGTGCCAGCAGCGTAGGGGGAGGCAATGAAAAACTGTTTTTT. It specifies CASSVGGGNEKLFF. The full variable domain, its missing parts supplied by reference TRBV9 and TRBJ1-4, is DSGVTQTPKHLITATGQRVTLRCSPRSGDLSVYWYQQSLDQGLQFLIQYYNGEERAKGNILERFSAQQFPDLHSELNLSSLELGDSALYFCASSVGGGNEKLFFGSGTQLSVL.

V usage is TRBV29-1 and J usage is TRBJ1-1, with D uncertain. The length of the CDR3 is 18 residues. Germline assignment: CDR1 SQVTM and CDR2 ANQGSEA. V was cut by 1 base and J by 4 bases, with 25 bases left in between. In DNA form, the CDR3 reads TGCAGCGTTGAAGGTCGCCGGGAACCCTATCACCCGGGCACTGAAGCTTTCTTT. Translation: CSVEGRREPYHPGTEAFF.

The DNA for the CDR3 is TGTGCCAGCAGTTACTCGATCCTAGCGGGGGCGGAGACAGATACGCAGTATTTT. Its protein is CASSYSILAGAETDTQYF. This chain connects TRBV6-2 or TRBV6-3 to TRBJ2-3; 10 bases agree with TRBD2. The CDR3 sequence is 18 residues long. Germline CDR1 is MNHEY and CDR2 is SVGEGT. Trimming took 0 bases from V and 3 from J; bases not matched to a gene: 9.

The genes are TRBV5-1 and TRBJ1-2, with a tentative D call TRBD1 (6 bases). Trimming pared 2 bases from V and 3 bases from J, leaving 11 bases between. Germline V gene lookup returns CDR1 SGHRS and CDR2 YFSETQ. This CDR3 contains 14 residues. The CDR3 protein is CASSLTGLDYGYTF. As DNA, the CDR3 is TGCGCCAGCAGCTTAACAGGGCTCGACTATGGCTACACCTTC.

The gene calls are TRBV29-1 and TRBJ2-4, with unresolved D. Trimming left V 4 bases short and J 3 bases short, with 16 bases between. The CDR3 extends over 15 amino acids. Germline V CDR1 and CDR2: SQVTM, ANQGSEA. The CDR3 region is CSVVGSSSDKNIQYF. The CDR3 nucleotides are TGCAGCGTTGTTGGGTCGTCGAGCGACAAAAACATTCAGTACTTC.

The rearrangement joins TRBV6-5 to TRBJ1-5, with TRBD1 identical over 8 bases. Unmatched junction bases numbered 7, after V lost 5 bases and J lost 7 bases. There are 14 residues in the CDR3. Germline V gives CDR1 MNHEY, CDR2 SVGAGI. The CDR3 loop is CASSIMGQDQPQHF. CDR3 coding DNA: TGTGCCAGCAGTATTATGGGACAGGACCAGCCCCAGCATTTT.

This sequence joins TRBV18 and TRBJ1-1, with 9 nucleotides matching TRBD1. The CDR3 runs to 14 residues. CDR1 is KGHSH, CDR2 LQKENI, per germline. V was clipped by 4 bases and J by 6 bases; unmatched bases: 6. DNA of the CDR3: TGTGCCAGCTCACAGGGACAGGGCTTGCCTGAAGCTTTCTTT. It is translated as CASSQGQGLPEAFF.

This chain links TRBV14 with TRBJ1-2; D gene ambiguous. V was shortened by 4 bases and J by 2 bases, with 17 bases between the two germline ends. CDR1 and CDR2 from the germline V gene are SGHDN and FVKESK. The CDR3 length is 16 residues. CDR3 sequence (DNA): TGTGCCAGCAGCCCCTTAACGGGAGGTTGGAACTATGGCTACACCTTC. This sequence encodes CASSPLTGGWNYGYTF.

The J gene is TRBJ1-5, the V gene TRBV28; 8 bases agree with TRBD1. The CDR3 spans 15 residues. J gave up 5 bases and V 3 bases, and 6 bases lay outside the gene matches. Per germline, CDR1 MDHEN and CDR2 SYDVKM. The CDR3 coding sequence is TGTGCCAGCAGTTTTGGGGGACAGGACCATCAGCCCCAGCATTTT. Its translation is CASSFGGQDHQPQHF. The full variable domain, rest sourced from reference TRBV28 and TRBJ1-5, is DVKVTQSSRYLVKRTGEKVFLECVQDMDHENMFWYRQDPGLGLRLIYFSYDVKMKEKGDIPEGYSVSREKKERFSLILESASTNQTSMYLCASSFGGQDHQPQHFGDGTRLSIL.

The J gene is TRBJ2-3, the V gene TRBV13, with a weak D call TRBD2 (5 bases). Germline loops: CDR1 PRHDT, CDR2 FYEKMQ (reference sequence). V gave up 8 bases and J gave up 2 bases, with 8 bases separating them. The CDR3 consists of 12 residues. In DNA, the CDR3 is TGTGCCAGCGGGAGAGACACAGATACGCAGTATTTT. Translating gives CASGRDTDTQYF.